This T cell receptor (beta chain) appears in the sequencing data of a study of immune heterogeneity within non-small cell lung tumors. Points from the study as a whole: While identical dominant CDR3 beta clonotypes recurred across tumor sites within a patient, high-frequency clones unique to individual sites also appeared.

The TCR beta CDR3 region was amplified by multiplex PCR employing 32 V and 13 J primers. TCRdb called the multiplex PCR reads again in MiXCR, with one record for every CDR3 protein. Among some 31,000 distinct CDR3 sequences listed, about 29% were seen once. Samples each supplied approximately 0.55 ug of bulk tumor genomic DNA as template. Several far-apart biopsies were taken per primary tumor during surgery. Their non-small cell lung cancer was newly diagnosed and untreated, and the patients underwent curative surgery. V was cut by 10 bases and J by 0 bases, with 16 bases left in between. CDR1 is MNHNS and CDR2 is SASEGT in the germline V gene. The CDR3 totals 16 residues. For this clonotype: Its specificity is not known. Just one base apart from a much larger clone, this may be a read error.

Sequenced material: lung tumor tissue. This TCR came from a middle-aged man with non-small cell lung cancer. The genes are TRBV6-1 and TRBJ1-6, with D perhaps matching TRBD1 (6 bases). CDR3 DNA: TGTGCCACCAGGTCCACAGGGAGCTCCTATAATTCACCCCTCCACTTT. Translation gives CATRSTGSSYNSPLHF.